The rows below give T cell receptor beta chains drawn from one sample of a study of shared clonotypes between healthy human individuals. Some clones are missing from TCRdb's copy, which holds only in-frame ones; the method was immunoSEQ multiplex PCR. This sample carries approximately 340,000 clones, 74% of them seen once, and the ten largest clones take 10%. The specimen was memory CD4+ T cells sorted from blood. Every receptor here comes from a man aged 25-45 years in good health. Both conserved end residues are part of each CDR3. A D gene is named only where the DNA matches it firmly. Clone size appears in some rows only: once, few, many, or a class for an expanded clone.

J gene | V gene | clone size | D gene | CDR3 protein | CDR3 DNA
TRBJ2-3 | TRBV29-1 | many | TRBD2 | CSVELAGVWDTQYF | TGCAGCGTTGAGCTAGCGGGAGTCTGGGATACGCAGTATTTT
TRBJ2-3 | TRBV7-9 | . | . | CASSPLSDTQYF | TGTGCCAGCAGCCCACTTTCAGATACGCAGTATTTT
TRBJ2-5 | TRBV6-1 | . | TRBD2 | CASSVTSGGETQYF | TGTGCCAGCAGTGTAACTAGCGGTGGAGAGACCCAGTACTTC
TRBJ2-7 | TRBV9 | . | TRBD1 | CASSVYRGPTYEQYF | TGTGCCAGCAGCGTCTACAGGGGGCCCACCTACGAGCAGTACTTC
TRBJ2-2 | TRBV5-1 | . | . | CASSMLWGTGELFF | TGCGCCAGCAGCATGCTTTGGGGGACCGGGGAGCTGTTTTTT
TRBJ2-3 | TRBV29-1 | . | TRBD2 | CSVEDPLAGNTDTQYF | TGCAGCGTTGAAGATCCACTAGCGGGGAACACAGATACGCAGTATTTT
TRBJ2-2 | TRBV5-6 | few | . | CASSLVGIEGELFF | TGTGCCAGCAGCTTGGTGGGGATTGAGGGGGAGCTGTTTTTT
TRBJ2-7 | TRBV20-1 | few | TRBD1 | CSAVGQGRPF | TGCAGTGCTGTGGGACAGGGCCGCCCATTC
TRBJ2-7 | TRBV6-1 | many | . | CASSDGSVEQYF | TGTGCCAGCAGTGACGGCTCCGTCGAGCAGTACTTC
TRBJ1-2 | TRBV4-1 | few | TRBD1 | CASSQSGGHNYGYTF | TGCGCCAGCAGCCAATCAGGGGGACACAACTATGGCTACACCTTC
TRBJ1-3 | TRBV5-1 | . | . | CASSDTAISGNTIYF | TGCGCCAGCAGCGATACAGCGATCTCTGGAAACACCATATATTTT
TRBJ1-4 | TRBV6-5 | . | . | CASSYGSNEKLFF | TGTGCCAGCAGTTACGGGTCTAATGAAAAACTGTTTTTT
TRBJ2-7 | TRBV25-1 | once | TRBD2 | CASSEPGLASPYEQYF | TGTGCCAGCAGTGAGCCGGGACTAGCGAGTCCTTACGAGCAGTACTTC
TRBJ2-7 | TRBV7-8 | . | . | CASRGAVASYEQYF | TGTGCCAGCAGAGGGGCAGTAGCTTCCTACGAGCAGTACTTC
TRBJ2-5 | TRBV28 | . | . | CASSFPGKETQYF | TGTGCCAGCAGTTTTCCGGGCAAAGAGACCCAGTACTTC
TRBJ2-2 | TRBV2 | . | . | CASTGANTGELFF | TGTGCCAGCACGGGGGCGAACACCGGGGAGCTGTTTTTT
TRBJ1-5 | TRBV5-1 | few | . | CASSLDGDSNQPQHF | TGCGCCAGCAGCTTGGACGGGGATAGCAATCAGCCCCAGCATTTT
TRBJ2-4 | TRBV5-4 | . | . | CASSLGQPGTKNIQYF | TGTGCCAGCAGCCTCGGACAGCCAGGGACCAAAAACATTCAGTACTTC
TRBJ2-7 | TRBV18 | . | . | CASSQASSYEQYF | TGTGCCAGCTCACAAGCCAGTTCCTACGAGCAGTACTTC
TRBJ2-1 | TRBV25-1 | . | TRBD2 | CASSGQSGSSYNEQFF | TGTGCCAGCAGTGGGCAGAGCGGGAGCTCCTACAATGAGCAGTTCTTC
TRBJ1-1 | TRBV19 | . | TRBD1 | CASRPEGGWGTEAFF | TGTGCCAGTAGACCTGAAGGGGGCTGGGGCACTGAAGCTTTCTTT
TRBJ2-2 | TRBV5-1 | few | TRBD2 | CASSETSGNTGELFF | TGCGCCAGCAGCGAGACTAGCGGGAACACCGGGGAGCTGTTTTTT
TRBJ1-2 | TRBV7-9 | . | . | CASSRDTNYGYTF | TGTGCCAGCAGCCGGGACACTAACTATGGCTACACCTTC
TRBJ2-2 | TRBV7-6 | . | TRBD2 | CASSPAASGTGELFF | TGTGCCAGCAGCCCGGCCGCTAGCGGGACCGGGGAGCTGTTTTTT
TRBJ1-2 | TRBV18 | once | . | CASSLDVGDRYGYTF | TGTGCCAGCTCACTGGATGTTGGGGATCGCTATGGCTACACCTTC
TRBJ2-2 | TRBV5-1 | . | . | CASSFLGDDGELFF | TGCGCCAGCAGCTTTTTGGGTGACGACGGGGAGCTGTTTTTT
TRBJ1-2 | TRBV7-9 | . | . | CASNQILRQEGYTF | TGTGCCAGCAACCAGATCCTCAGGCAGGAAGGCTACACCTTC
TRBJ2-5 | TRBV6-1 | . | . | CASSEGPFGAQYF | TGTGCCAGCAGTGAGGGCCCCTTCGGGGCCCAGTACTTC
TRBJ2-4 | TRBV9 | once | TRBD1 | CASSGRTGVNIQYF | TGTGCCAGCAGCGGACGAACAGGGGTCAACATTCAGTACTTC
TRBJ2-2 | TRBV10-3 | once | TRBD2 | CALRGSGTTGELFF | TGTGCCCTTAGGGGTAGCGGGACCACCGGGGAGCTGTTTTTT
TRBJ2-7 | TRBV5-4 | . | . | CASSLGTAGTYEQYF | TGTGCCAGCAGCTTGGGGACAGCGGGGACCTACGAGCAGTACTTC
TRBJ1-1 | TRBV2 | . | TRBD1 | CASSLDRGMGTEAFF | TGTGCCAGCAGCCTGGACAGGGGTATGGGCACTGAAGCTTTCTTT
TRBJ1-1 | TRBV6-1 | . | . | CASSEPSDLGAFF | TGTGCCAGCAGTGAACCGAGCGACCTTGGAGCTTTCTTT
TRBJ2-3 | TRBV5-4 | . | TRBD1 | CASSTGIGQASTDTQYF | TGTGCCAGCAGCACTGGCATAGGACAGGCCAGCACAGATACGCAGTATTTT
TRBJ2-7 | TRBV7-9 | once | TRBD1 | CASGSTGIGYEQYF | TGTGCCAGCGGATCGACAGGGATAGGATACGAGCAGTACTTC
TRBJ1-2 | TRBV15 | few | . | CATSRDIGGGGYTF | TGTGCCACCAGCCGAGACATAGGGGGAGGCGGCTACACCTTC
TRBJ2-5 | TRBV9 | . | . | CASSPRTKETQYF | TGTGCCAGCAGCCCCCGGACTAAAGAGACCCAGTACTTC
TRBJ1-1 | TRBV5-1 | medium-sized | . | CASSLRSTPDTEAFF | TGCGCCAGCAGCTTGCGGTCAACCCCAGACACTGAAGCTTTCTTT
TRBJ2-2 | TRBV19 | . | . | CASRAVSPRGTPRGGELFF | TGTGCCAGTAGAGCCGTGTCCCCGAGAGGTACCCCTCGGGGCGGGGAGCTGTTTTTT
TRBJ2-7 | TRBV5-5 | . | TRBD2 | CASSNIAGGQGEQYF | TGTGCCAGCAGCAACATAGCGGGAGGGCAAGGCGAGCAGTACTTC
TRBJ2-3 | TRBV10-2 | many | TRBD2 | CATSSQGLAGVDTQYF | TGCGCCACATCATCTCAAGGACTAGCGGGAGTAGATACGCAGTATTTT
TRBJ1-2 | TRBV6-5 | few | TRBD1 | CASSYQGQWDYGYTF | TGTGCCAGCAGTTACCAGGGACAGTGGGACTATGGCTACACCTTC
TRBJ1-1 | TRBV7-2 | once | . | CASSLAHSGLTEAFF | TGTGCCAGCAGCTTAGCGCACTCAGGGCTCACTGAAGCTTTCTTT
TRBJ2-7 | TRBV5-1 | . | TRBD2 | CASSLGPSGVTSYEQYF | TGCGCCAGCAGCTTGGGGCCTAGCGGGGTCACTTCCTACGAGCAGTACTTC
TRBJ2-1 | TRBV28 | . | TRBD2 | CASSLSSGRAYNEQFF | TGTGCCAGCAGTTTATCCAGCGGGAGGGCCTACAATGAGCAGTTCTTC
TRBJ2-1 | TRBV5-1 | . | TRBD2 | CASSLVLAGGRYNEQFF | TGCGCCAGCAGCTTGGTACTAGCGGGAGGGCGTTACAATGAGCAGTTCTTC
TRBJ1-2 | TRBV28 | few | . | CASRIQANGYTF | TGTGCCAGCAGGATACAGGCTAATGGCTACACCTTC
TRBJ2-1 | TRBV9 | . | . | CASSVADLSSYNEQFF | TGTGCCAGCAGCGTAGCTGATTTGAGCTCCTACAATGAGCAGTTCTTC
TRBJ2-3 | TRBV7-9 | . | . | CASSSWGITDTQYF | TGTGCCAGCAGCTCCTGGGGGATCACAGATACGCAGTATTTT
TRBJ2-5 | TRBV7-8 | few | . | CASSLAQETQYF | TGTGCCAGCAGCTTAGCCCAAGAGACCCAGTACTTC